Listed below are T cell receptor beta chains from one sample, sequenced in a study of read filtering for tumor transcriptome and immune sequencing. In TCRdb, the reads were re-called with MiXCR into one record per CDR3 protein. The data contain 30,000 to 50,000 distinct CDR3 sequences, roughly 12% of them seen just once; the ten biggest clones take up about 35%. Sequenced: a population of CD138-negative cells sorted from bone marrow. These receptors were obtained from a donor aged 40 or over with multiple myeloma. Each CDR3 is given with its conserved first and last residue. The D gene is left open where the match is weak. Size tells how often a clone was seen (once, few, many) or the class of an expanded clone, and some rows leave it out.

clone size: many
D gene: TRBD1
J gene: TRBJ2-7
V gene: TRBV6-6
CDR3 protein: CASSRDRFYEQYF
CDR3 DNA: TGTGCCAGTTCAAGGGACAGGTTCTACGAGCAGTACTTC

clone size: many
D gene: TRBD1
J gene: TRBJ1-2
V gene: TRBV7-2
CDR3 protein: CASSPWDRAGYTF
CDR3 DNA: TGTGCCAGCAGCCCCTGGGACAGGGCCGGCTACACCTTC

clone size: many
D gene: .
J gene: TRBJ2-1
V gene: TRBV9
CDR3 protein: CASSVDPSSSYNEQFF
CDR3 DNA: TGTGCCAGCAGCGTAGATCCGTCGAGCTCCTACAATGAGCAGTTCTTC

clone size: many
D gene: .
J gene: TRBJ2-3
V gene: TRBV7-9
CDR3 protein: CASSFFGTDTQYF
CDR3 DNA: TGTGCCAGCAGCTTTTTCGGGACAGATACGCAGTATTTT

clone size: many
D gene: TRBD1
J gene: TRBJ2-5
V gene: TRBV15
CDR3 protein: CATSRTTGDETQYF
CDR3 DNA: TGTGCCACCAGCAGGACGACAGGGGATGAGACCCAGTACTTC

clone size: few
D gene: TRBD1
J gene: TRBJ1-1
V gene: TRBV20-1
CDR3 protein: CSARVGQDMNTEAFF
CDR3 DNA: TGCAGTGCTAGAGTAGGACAGGATATGAACACTGAAGCTTTCTTT

clone size: many
D gene: .
J gene: TRBJ1-5
V gene: TRBV6-1
CDR3 protein: CASRLRQGYSNQPQHF
CDR3 DNA: TGTGCCAGCAGGCTCCGTCAGGGGTATAGCAATCAGCCCCAGCATTTT

clone size: many
D gene: .
J gene: TRBJ1-4
V gene: TRBV29-1
CDR3 protein: CSVYEGSNEKLFF
CDR3 DNA: TGCAGCGTTTATGAGGGTTCTAATGAAAAACTGTTTTTT

clone size: many
D gene: .
J gene: TRBJ2-7
V gene: TRBV5-1
CDR3 protein: CASSLLRDEFYEQYF
CDR3 DNA: TGCGCCAGCAGCCTCCTCCGGGACGAATTCTACGAGCAGTACTTC

clone size: few
D gene: TRBD2
J gene: TRBJ2-7
V gene: TRBV19
CDR3 protein: CASSTGGGDYEQYF
CDR3 DNA: TGTGCCAGTAGTACCGGCGGGGGAGACTACGAGCAGTACTTC

clone size: many
D gene: .
J gene: TRBJ2-3
V gene: TRBV28
CDR3 protein: CASSFAGAADTQYF
CDR3 DNA: TGTGCCAGCAGTTTCGCGGGTGCCGCAGATACGCAGTATTTT

clone size: many
D gene: TRBD2
J gene: TRBJ2-7
V gene: TRBV11-2
CDR3 protein: CASSLRLAGVMFERQYF
CDR3 DNA: TGTGCCAGCAGCTTACGGCTAGCGGGGGTGATGTTCGAGAGGCAGTACTTC

clone size: many
D gene: .
J gene: TRBJ2-3
V gene: TRBV9
CDR3 protein: CASSEGLAGTDTQYF
CDR3 DNA: TGTGCCAGCAGCGAAGGACTCGCTGGCACAGATACGCAGTATTTT

clone size: few
D gene: .
J gene: TRBJ2-3
V gene: TRBV5-5
CDR3 protein: CASSETLAPSTDTQYF
CDR3 DNA: TGTGCCAGCAGCGAGACCCTAGCGCCTAGCACAGATACGCAGTATTTT

clone size: .
D gene: .
J gene: TRBJ1-3
V gene: TRBV30
CDR3 protein: CAWSVLGFSGNTIYF
CDR3 DNA: TGTGCCTGGAGTGTACTGGGGTTTAGCGGAAACACCATATATTTT

clone size: many
D gene: .
J gene: TRBJ2-4
V gene: TRBV7-8
CDR3 protein: CASSFGQAKNIQYF
CDR3 DNA: TGTGCCAGCAGCTTCGGACAGGCCAAAAACATTCAGTACTTC

clone size: many
D gene: TRBD1
J gene: TRBJ1-1
V gene: TRBV11-1
CDR3 protein: CASSLDRGRNTEAFF
CDR3 DNA: TGTGCCAGCAGCCTGGACAGGGGACGGAACACTGAAGCTTTCTTT

clone size: many
D gene: TRBD2
J gene: TRBJ2-3
V gene: TRBV5-6
CDR3 protein: CASSFGGGRTDTQYF
CDR3 DNA: TGTGCCAGCAGCTTCGGCGGGGGGAGAACAGATACGCAGTATTTT

clone size: many
D gene: .
J gene: TRBJ2-2
V gene: TRBV3-1
CDR3 protein: CASSQPSGTGELFF
CDR3 DNA: TGTGCCAGCAGCCAACCCTCGGGCACCGGGGAGCTGTTTTTT

clone size: many
D gene: .
J gene: TRBJ1-1
V gene: TRBV7-2
CDR3 protein: CASSSSAGLTSRWAFF
CDR3 DNA: TGTGCCAGCAGCTCCTCCGCCGGGCTTACCTCCAGGTGGGCTTTCTTT

clone size: .
D gene: .
J gene: TRBJ2-5
V gene: TRBV23-1
CDR3 protein: CASSPGTPPGF
CDR3 DNA: TGCGCCAGCAGTCCAGGGACTCCCCCGGGGTTC

clone size: few
D gene: .
J gene: TRBJ2-5
V gene: TRBV7-2
CDR3 protein: CASSLGRNQEIQYF
CDR3 DNA: TGTGCCAGCAGCTTAGGAAGGAATCAAGAGATCCAGTACTTC

clone size: many
D gene: .
J gene: TRBJ2-5
V gene: TRBV7-2
CDR3 protein: CASSPNQAETQYF
CDR3 DNA: TGTGCCAGCAGCCCAAATCAGGCTGAGACCCAGTACTTC

clone size: many
D gene: TRBD1
J gene: TRBJ1-2
V gene: TRBV28
CDR3 protein: CASNGQGGRANYGYTF
CDR3 DNA: TGTGCCAGCAACGGACAGGGGGGCCGGGCTAACTATGGCTACACCTTC

clone size: many
D gene: .
J gene: TRBJ1-2
V gene: TRBV20-1
CDR3 protein: CSAARLVERGYMDYGYTF
CDR3 DNA: TGCAGTGCTGCCCGACTCGTTGAAAGGGGCTACATGGACTATGGCTACACCTTC

clone size: many
D gene: .
J gene: TRBJ2-1
V gene: TRBV2
CDR3 protein: CASHFEGEQFF
CDR3 DNA: TGTGCCAGCCATTTCGAGGGAGAGCAGTTCTTC